This entry lists 25 T cell receptor beta chains sequenced from one sample in a study of a mutant IDH1 vaccine in newly diagnosed glioma. Sequencing was performed with immunoSEQ multiplex PCR; in TCRdb, only in-frame clones are kept and a portion is missing. The data contain 75,000 to 80,000 clones, around 83% of them seen just once; the ten biggest clones take up 0.77%. Specified time point: week 23, last vaccination. Vaccination comprised doses that each held 300 ug of mutant IDH1 20-mer peptide, plus topical imiquimod. The antigens these receptors bind are not known. Sequences were derived from PBMCs, sampled from a glioma patient whose treatment included an IDH1 peptide vaccine. The receptors were gathered from a woman in her forties or fifties with glioma.

The rearrangement joins TRBV6-5 to TRBJ2-3, with D tentatively TRBD1 or TRBD2 (6 bases each). The CDR3 spans 16 residues. Trimming left V 2 bases short and J 4 bases short, with 16 bases between. Germline V gene data show CDR1 as MNHEY and CDR2 as SVGAGI. The CDR3 here is CASSYMGGAPPDTQYF. The CDR3 DNA is TGTGCCAGCAGTTACATGGGGGGCGCTCCTCCAGATACGCAGTATTTT.

The chain couples TRBV27 to TRBJ2-7, with 9 bases aligning to TRBD1. The CDR3 spans 13 residues. Germline CDR1 is MNHEY and CDR2 is SMNVEV (reference sequence). After removal of 4 bases from V and 7 bases from J, the junction contained 5 bases not matched to a gene. CDR3 coding DNA: TGTGCCAGCAGTTGGGGGACAGGGCGTGAGCAGTACTTC. Residues: CASSWGTGREQYF.

The gene calls are TRBV19 and TRBJ1-6; 8 bases agree with TRBD1. After removal of 6 bases from V and 7 bases from J, the junction contained 5 bases not matched to a gene. Germline V gives CDR1 LNHDA, CDR2 SQIVND (reference sequence). There are 14 residues in the CDR3. This CDR3 reads CASRPGQANSPLHF. The CDR3 DNA sequence: TGTGCCAGTAGGCCGGGACAGGCAAATTCACCCCTCCACTTT.

The chain is built from TRBV5-1 and TRBJ1-4; maybe TRBD1 (5 bases). Germline values: CDR1 SGHRS, CDR2 YFSETQ. This CDR3 spans 17 amino acids. V was clipped by 8 bases and J by 0 bases, with 20 bases between them. Here the CDR3 DNA reads TGCGCCAGGGGCCGGTCTGGCAGGACAACAACTAATGAAAAACTGTTTTTT. Protein: CARGRSGRTTTNEKLFF.

The chain has TRBV28 and TRBJ1-2, with TRBD1 as a possible D gene (6 bases). V shed 4 bases and J shed 11 bases, with 17 bases lying between them. Looked up from germline, CDR1 is MDHEN and CDR2 is SYDVKM. CDR3 length: 13 amino acids. CDR3 DNA: TGTGCCAGCAGTTCCTTGGGGGGCCGCGCTTACACCTTC. Residues: CASSSLGGRAYTF.

Notes on this clone: Other DNA sequences in the same sample also yield this CDR3. The V gene is TRBV5-6, the J gene TRBJ1-1; D not certain. Germline V gene lookup returns CDR1 SGHDT and CDR2 YYEEEE. The CDR3 runs 13 residues. V gave up 1 base and J gave up 1 base, with 5 bases separating them. The CDR3 bases are TGTGCCAGCAGCTTGTCAGCGAACACTGAAGCTTTCTTT. Its protein is CASSLSANTEAFF.

For the CDR3, the DNA is TGTGCCAGCAGTGGGGGACAGCCTAGCACAGATACGCAGTATTTT. It specifies CASSGGQPSTDTQYF. The chain uses TRBV6-1 and TRBJ2-3, with 7 bases aligning to TRBD1. This CDR3 spans 15 amino acids. From germline, CDR1 is MNHNS and CDR2 SASEGT. J lost 0 bases, V lost 4 bases, and 4 bases had no gene match.

The chain is built from TRBV12-5 and TRBJ2-1; tentative D call: TRBD1 (6 bases). Germline values: CDR1 LGHNT, CDR2 FRNRAP. V lost 5 bases and J lost 8, with 13 bases in between. The length of the CDR3 is 13 residues. In DNA, the CDR3 is TGTGCTAGTGGTCCCCAACAGGGATATGAGCAGTTCTTC. Translating it yields CASGPQQGYEQFF.

The chain links TRBV10-1 to TRBJ2-4; 7 bases are shared with TRBD1. With 0 bases clipped from V and 8 bases from J, the junction kept 1 base outside the gene matches. CDR1 and CDR2 (germline): WNHNN, SYGVQD (reference sequence). CDR3 length: 13 amino acids. CDR3 bases: TGCGCCAGCAGTGAGTCCGGGACAGACATTCAGTACTTC. Encoded protein: CASSESGTDIQYF.

This chain joins TRBV29-1 and TRBJ2-7, with D possibly being TRBD2 (6 bases). The CDR3 has 16 residues. The germline V gene encodes CDR1 SQVTM and CDR2 ANQGSEA. V lost 4 bases and J 7 bases, leaving 26 bases between the germline ends. The CDR3 is CSVVGRPGALVREQYF. In DNA, the CDR3 is TGCAGCGTTGTGGGGCGACCGGGAGCCCTTGTGAGGGAGCAGTACTTC.

The genes are TRBV29-1 and TRBJ1-5; no reliable D call. The ends were cut back, 4 bases at V and 5 bases at J, with 9 bases in the middle. This CDR3 is built from 12 residues. CDR1 and CDR2 from the germline V gene are SQVTM and ANQGSEA. CDR3 DNA sequence: TGCAGCGTTGGCAGCCGCTATCAGCCCCAGCATTTT. This gives the protein CSVGSRYQPQHF.

The rearrangement links TRBV5-1 to TRBJ2-7; no reliable D call. This CDR3 spans 14 amino acids. Deletions cut 0 bases from V and 3 bases from J, with 10 bases between. Germline V CDR1 and CDR2: SGHRS, YFSETQ. CDR3 amino acids: CASSLVGQSYEQYF. Written as DNA, the CDR3 is TGCGCCAGCAGCTTGGTAGGGCAGAGCTACGAGCAGTACTTC.

The CDR3 spells CASSLGPGYEQYF. The DNA of the CDR3 is TGTGCCAGCAGTTTAGGCCCCGGGTACGAGCAGTACTTC. The chain has TRBV28 and TRBJ2-7; D gene unclear. The germline V gene encodes CDR1 MDHEN and CDR2 SYDVKM. Trimming removed 2 bases from V and 4 bases from J, with 9 bases in between. The CDR3 spans 13 residues.

J is TRBJ2-3 and V is TRBV6-1; no clear D gene. This CDR3 contains 14 residues. V was trimmed by 0 bases and J by 5 bases, leaving 9 bases between them. In germline, CDR1 is MNHNS, CDR2 SASEGT. CDR3 loop: CASSEARTVDTQYF. Here the CDR3 DNA reads TGTGCCAGCAGTGAAGCGCGGACCGTAGATACGCAGTATTTT.

The chain links TRBV7-9 to TRBJ1-2; a weak D match, TRBD1 (6 bases). CDR1 and CDR2 (germline): SEHNR, FQNEAQ (reference sequence). The V and J ends lost 5 bases and 0 bases respectively, with 16 bases between them. The CDR3 totals 16 residues. The DNA of the CDR3 is TGTGCCAGCAGCCGAGACGAGGGGGAAGCTAACTATGGCTACACCTTC. Residues: CASSRDEGEANYGYTF.

The rearrangement joins TRBV5-1 to TRBJ2-7; a weak D match, TRBD2 (6 bases). CDR1 SGHRS and CDR2 YFSETQ come from the germline V gene. Trimming shortened V by 4 bases and J by 4 bases, and 18 bases separated the two germline ends. CDR3 length equals 15 residues. CDR3 DNA: TGCGCCAGCAGCCCTTTTCACGGGGGTGGGTACGAGCAGTACTTC. It codes for CASSPFHGGGYEQYF.

A note on this clone: This specimen includes other DNA sequences encoding the same CDR3. J is TRBJ2-7 and V is TRBV6-5; no firm D call. This CDR3 has 12 amino acids. V lost 5 bases, J lost 1 base, and 6 bases lay in between. Looked up from germline, CDR1 is MNHEY and CDR2 is SVGAGI. The CDR3 reads CASSDGSYEQYF. The CDR3, as DNA: TGTGCCAGCAGTGACGGATCCTACGAGCAGTACTTC.

This clone was counted only a few times. The chain recombines TRBV7-9 with TRBJ1-4; D unresolved. V lost 3 bases and J 7 bases, leaving 6 bases between the germline ends. Germline V CDR1 and CDR2: SEHNR, FQNEAQ (reference sequence). The CDR3 extends over 12 amino acids. CDR3 nucleotides: TGTGCCAGCAGCTTCAGACGTGAAAAACTGTTTTTT. Translated: CASSFRREKLFF.

The V call is TRBV5-1, the J call TRBJ2-1, with TRBD2 matching over 10 bases. The CDR3 totals 14 residues. V dropped 7 bases and J dropped 7; count of bases not matched to a gene: 8. Germline V gene lookup returns CDR1 SGHRS and CDR2 YFSETQ. The CDR3 DNA is TGCGCCAGCGGGGAGTGGACTAGCGGAAATGAGCAGTTCTTC. Protein product: CASGEWTSGNEQFF.

The chain links TRBV20-1 to TRBJ2-7, with D possibly TRBD2 on 5 matching bases. This CDR3 region has 11 residues. CDR1 and CDR2 from the germline V gene are DFQATT and SNEGSKA (reference sequence). Trimming pared 7 bases from V and 0 bases from J, leaving 7 bases between. CDR3 protein: CSVGSSYEQYF. The CDR3 DNA sequence: TGCAGTGTAGGGAGCTCCTACGAGCAGTACTTC.

Remarks on this clone: A read error may account for a junction end that differs from germline. V usage is TRBV4-1 and J usage is TRBJ2-6; D may be TRBD1 or TRBD2 (5 bases each). The CDR3 runs 16 residues. CDR1 is MGHRA, CDR2 YSYEKL, per germline. The CDR3 DNA sequence: TGCGCCACCAGCCAGAGGGGAAACTCTGGGGCCAACGTCCTGACTTTC. Amino acid sequence: CATSQRGNSGANVLTF.

The rearrangement joins TRBV28 to TRBJ2-7; no clear D. This CDR3 is built from 11 residues. The V and J ends lost 3 bases and 4 bases respectively, with 4 bases between them. Germline V CDR1 and CDR2: MDHEN, SYDVKM. The CDR3 loop is CASSLRYEQYF. The CDR3 DNA reads TGTGCCAGCAGTTTGAGGTACGAGCAGTACTTC.

V and J are TRBV15 and TRBJ2-6; no firm D call. Germline values: CDR1 LNHNV, CDR2 YYDKDF (reference sequence). With 0 bases removed from V and 0 bases from J, the gap between germline ends came to 15 bases. The CDR3 has 19 amino acids. The CDR3 coding sequence is TGTGCCACCAGCAGAGATATTAGGCGGTCCTACTCTGGGGCCAACGTCCTGACTTTC. Translation: CATSRDIRRSYSGANVLTF.

This chain connects TRBV5-4 to TRBJ2-5, with 12 nucleotides matching TRBD1. The CDR3 has 15 residues. CDR1 SGHNT and CDR2 YYREEE come from the germline V gene (reference sequence). With 4 bases clipped from V and 5 bases from J, the junction kept 6 bases outside the gene matches. The chain's CDR3 is CASSTGTGGWETQYF. DNA for the CDR3: TGTGCCAGCAGCACCGGGACAGGGGGCTGGGAGACCCAGTACTTC.

The chain recombines TRBV19 with TRBJ1-1; D is uncertain. Germline V gene lookup returns CDR1 LNHDA and CDR2 SQIVND (reference sequence). CDR3 length: 13 residues. Trimming removed 3 bases from V and 1 base from J, with 6 bases in between. CDR3: CASSIYWNTEAFF. In nucleotides, the CDR3 is TGTGCCAGTAGTATCTACTGGAACACTGAAGCTTTCTTT.